This T cell receptor (beta chain) was identified in a study of blood T cell repertoires in COVID-19. Study information: The origin of the acute and convalescent COVID-19 samples was the United States, Italy and Spain.

In the study's own analysis: By means of reference gene primer amplification, nucleated cell counts were estimated. Sequencing was performed with immunoSEQ multiplex PCR; in TCRdb, only in-frame clones are kept and a portion is missing. That table furnishes V, J and clone size, whereas the DNA furnished D and trimming. The sample consists of some 220,000 clones, 80% to 90% of them appearing once. The V gene's germline CDR1 is SGHDN and CDR2 FVKESK. V was trimmed by 0 bases and J by 2 bases, leaving 11 bases between them. The CDR3 runs to 16 residues. Sequenced: peripheral blood. The chain couples TRBV14 to TRBJ1-3; D is unclear. The clonotype comes from a man aged 50 to 59 with active or convalescent COVID-19. CDR3 loop: CASSQDFRGAGNTIYF. The CDR3 bases are TGTGCCAGCAGCCAAGATTTCCGGGGTGCTGGAAACACCATATATTTT.